The rows below give T cell receptor beta chains drawn from one sample of a study of blood T cell repertoires in COVID-19. This table comes from immunoSEQ multiplex PCR, and its TCRdb copy is limited to in-frame clones, with some not included. The profile covers 300,000 or so clones, with roughly 85% appearing a single time and approximately 4.6% taken by the ten largest. Input material: PBMCs or T cells enriched from blood (not recorded which). The receptors stem from a woman aged 35 to 49 with acute COVID-19. The CDR3 runs from the conserved cysteine through the conserved F or W. A D gene is named only where the DNA matches it firmly.

>TRBJ2-5|-|TRBV11-2
CASSLVTGQETQYF
>TRBJ2-7|TRBD2|TRBV10-1
CANLTGTSDSYEQYF
>TRBJ2-2|TRBD2|TRBV10-3
CALRSGLAGGGELFF
>TRBJ1-6|TRBD1|TRBV2
CASSLTGGPVYNSPLHF
>TRBJ1-5|TRBD1|TRBV19
CASSEATKGQGGQPQHF
>TRBJ2-7|-|TRBV4-1
CASSQVTGISEQYF
>TRBJ1-2|-|TRBV9
CASSVRQNYGYTF
>TRBJ2-3|-|TRBV3-1/TRBV3-2
CASSQGRGDTQYF
>TRBJ2-3|TRBD1|TRBV5-4
CASSLVQGATDTQYF
>TRBJ2-7|-|TRBV14
CASSPFGGAVEQYF
>TRBJ1-1|-|TRBV7-9
CASSFPGGTEAFF
>TRBJ1-4|-|TRBV27
CASSLGAGFGNEKLFF
>TRBJ1-5|TRBD1|TRBV24-1
CATYRWDRDNQPQHF